The entry below describes one TCR beta chain. The same CDR3 can be traced to other DNA sequences in this sample. This record comes from a study of shared clonotypes between healthy human individuals. Study in general: CD4 naive and CD4 memory each took three plates per donor, while CD8 naive took two and CD8 memory one.

This table comes from immunoSEQ multiplex PCR, and its TCRdb copy is limited to in-frame clones, with some not included. This table has more than 1,200,000 clones, approximately 98.5% appearing once. Sample: naive CD4+ T cells sorted from blood. Subset denoted: CD45RA+ positively selected. This TCR was recovered from a man aged 25-45 years in good health.

The CDR3 loop is CASSVTDTQYF. CDR3 nucleotide sequence: TGTGCCAGCTCAGTAACAGATACGCAGTATTTT. V usage is TRBV7-9 and J usage is TRBJ2-3; D is unclear. This CDR3 has 11 amino acids. Trimming removed 8 bases at V and 3 bases at J, with 6 bases between. Germline V gene data show CDR1 as SEHNR and CDR2 as FQNEAQ (reference sequence).